These 11 T cell receptor beta chains originate from one sample sequenced in a study of metastatic and nonmetastatic thyroid tumors. Treatment of any kind had been given to no patient before thyroid surgery. TCRdb reprocessed the PCR reads using MiXCR. Of some 23,000 clones listed, 20% to 25% were seen once; the top ten hold roughly 4.4%. What was sequenced was adjacent normal tissue. Receptors originate from a female donor with papillary thyroid cancer or a benign thyroid nodule (not recorded which). Some clones in this sample may be carry-over from other donors' samples.

Regarding this clone: Sequence at one end of the junction differs from germline and may be a read error. The chain is built from TRBV7-3 and TRBJ2-3; no clear D gene. Germline V gives CDR1 SGHTA, CDR2 FQGTGA. The CDR3 sequence is 13 residues long. CDR3 in amino acids: CASSFGYTYTQYF. The CDR3 nucleotides read TGTGCCAGCAGCTTTGGGTACACATATACTCAGTATTTT.

Concerning this clone itself: This could be a read error, since a much larger clone is one nucleotide away. V and J are TRBV4-2 and TRBJ1-1; D gene ambiguous. Trimming left V 1 base short and J 9 bases short, with 21 bases between. Germline CDR1 and CDR2: LGHNA and YNFKEQ. The CDR3 has 16 residues. The CDR3 region is CASSQGVQPRSPKAFF. DNA of the CDR3: TGTGCCAGCAGCCAAGGCGTCCAGCCAAGGTCCCCTAAAGCTTTCTTT.

This clone showed up just a few times. The V call is TRBV6-1, the J call TRBJ2-3; D may be TRBD2 (5 bases). This CDR3 region has 15 residues. Deletions cut 8 bases from V and 2 bases from J, with 17 bases between. The germline CDR1 and CDR2 sequences are MNHNS and SASEGT. The CDR3 region is CASSSDFLPTDTQYF. CDR3 nucleotide sequence: TGTGCCAGCTCATCGGACTTCCTACCCACAGATACGCAGTATTTT.

This clone was seen ten or more times. This chain joins TRBV11-1 and TRBJ2-1; no clear D. The CDR3 is made up of 15 amino acids. V was cut by 0 bases and J by 0 bases, with 6 bases left in between. The V gene's germline CDR1 is SGHAT and CDR2 FQDESV (reference sequence). The CDR3 is CASSLAPSSYNEQFF. In nucleotides, the CDR3 is TGTGCCAGCAGCTTAGCTCCCAGCTCCTACAATGAGCAGTTCTTC.

The sample holds many counts of this clone. The chain couples TRBV30 to TRBJ2-1; 11 bases map to TRBD2. V shed 3 bases, J shed 4 bases, and the junction held 2 bases outside the gene matches. CDR1 and CDR2 from the germline V gene are GTSNPN and SVGIG (reference sequence). This CDR3 region has 14 residues. The DNA of the CDR3 is TGTGCCTGGAGGACTAGCGGGGAATACAATGAGCAGTTCTTC. This sequence encodes CAWRTSGEYNEQFF.

This clone was found many times. The conserved closing phenylalanine or tryptophan is absent in this CDR3, likely reflecting a read error. It is unclear where the CDR3 begins or ends on the DNA, so no DNA is shown, and the CDR3 is as TCRdb lists it. V usage is TRBV7-2 and J usage is TRBJ1-5; the DNA was not used to check the table's D call, TRBD1. The CDR3 is 10 residues long, counting both termini. Germline-derived CDR1 and CDR2 are SGHTA and FQGNSA. The CDR3 spells CASSLHSGGP.

At least ten counts were recorded for this clone. The chain is built from TRBV7-8 and TRBJ2-3; TRBD2 matches at 8 bases. The CDR3 runs to 14 residues. CDR1 and CDR2 (germline): SGHVS, FQNEAQ. Trimming removed 9 bases from V and 0 bases from J; junction bases left unmatched: 5. The CDR3 protein is CASSSSGSTDTQYF. CDR3 DNA: TGTGCCAGTTCGTCTAGCGGGAGCACAGATACGCAGTATTTT.

The table lists this clone with a count of one. V gene TRBV7-9 combines with J gene TRBJ2-2; the D is unclear. Between the trimmed V and J ends, which lost 5 bases and 9 bases, there was a span of 16 bases. This CDR3 has 14 amino acids. The germline V gene has CDR1 SEHNR and CDR2 FQNEAQ (reference sequence). CDR3 bases: TGTGCCAGCAGCCCGAACCCAGTTACCCGGGAGCTGTTTTTT. It is translated as CASSPNPVTRELFF. The full variable domain, with the rest looked up from reference TRBV7-9 and TRBJ2-2, is DTGVSQNPRHKITKRGQNVTFRCDPISEHNRLYWYRQTLGQGPEFLTYFQNEAQLEKSRLLSDRFSAERPKGSFSTLEIQRTEQGDSAMYLCASSPNPVTRELFFGEGSRLTVL.

Concerning this clone itself: Sequence at one end of the junction differs from germline and may be a read error. The chain employs TRBV5-1 and TRBJ1-2; D ambiguous. The CDR3 is 13 residues long. Looked up from germline, CDR1 is SGHRS and CDR2 is YFSETQ. The CDR3 DNA sequence: TGCGCCGGCAGCCCGGACCGAGACTATGTCTACACCTTC. It translates to CAGSPDRDYVYTF.

This clone has only a few counts. The chain is built from TRBV28 and TRBJ2-3, with unresolved D. Trimming left V 3 bases short and J 6 bases short, with 10 bases between. CDR3 size: 13 residues. CDR1 MDHEN and CDR2 SYDVKM come from the germline V gene. The CDR3 is CASSFGPSDTQYF. The CDR3 nucleotides are TGTGCCAGCAGTTTTGGGCCCAGCGATACGCAGTATTTT.

The chain is built from TRBV28 and TRBJ1-1; D is ambiguous. Germline assignment: CDR1 MDHEN and CDR2 SYDVKM. The CDR3 runs 14 residues. The V and J ends lost 4 bases and 0 bases respectively, with 9 bases between them. The CDR3 nucleotides are TGTGCCAGCAGTTCCGTCCGATTGAACACTGAAGCTTTCTTT. Its protein is CASSSVRLNTEAFF. Full variable domain (outside the CDR3, taken from reference TRBV28 and TRBJ1-1): DVKVTQSSRYLVKRTGEKVFLECVQDMDHENMFWYRQDPGLGLRLIYFSYDVKMKEKGDIPEGYSVSREKKERFSLILESASTNQTSMYLCASSSVRLNTEAFFGQGTRLTVV.